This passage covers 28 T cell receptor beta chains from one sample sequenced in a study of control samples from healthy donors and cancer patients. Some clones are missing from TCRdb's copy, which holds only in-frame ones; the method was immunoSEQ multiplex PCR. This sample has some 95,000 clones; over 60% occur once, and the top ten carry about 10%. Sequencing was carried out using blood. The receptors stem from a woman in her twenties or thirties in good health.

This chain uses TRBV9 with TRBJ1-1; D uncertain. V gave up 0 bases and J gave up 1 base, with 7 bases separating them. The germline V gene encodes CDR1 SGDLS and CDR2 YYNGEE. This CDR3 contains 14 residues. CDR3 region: CASSVAGSNTEAFF. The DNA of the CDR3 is TGTGCCAGCAGCGTAGCGGGTTCGAACACTGAAGCTTTCTTT.

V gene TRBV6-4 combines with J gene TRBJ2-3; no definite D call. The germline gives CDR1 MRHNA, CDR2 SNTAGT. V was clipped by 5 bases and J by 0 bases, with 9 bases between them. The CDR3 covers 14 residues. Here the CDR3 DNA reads TGTGCCAGCAGTCCGGGCCGAAGCACAGATACGCAGTATTTT. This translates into CASSPGRSTDTQYF.

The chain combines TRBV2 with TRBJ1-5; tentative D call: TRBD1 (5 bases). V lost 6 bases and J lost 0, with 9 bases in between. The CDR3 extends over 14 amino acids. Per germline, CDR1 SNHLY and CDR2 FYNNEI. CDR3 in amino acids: CASSAGHSNQPQHF. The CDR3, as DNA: TGTGCCAGCAGCGCGGGGCATAGCAATCAGCCCCAGCATTTT.

The CDR3 nucleotides are TGTGCCAGCGCCCCCAGGGTACAAGCTAACTATGGCTACACCTTC. Translated: CASAPRVQANYGYTF. The chain employs TRBV9 and TRBJ1-2; D possibly corresponds to TRBD1 (5 bases). Between the trimmed V and J ends, which lost 7 bases and 0 bases, there was a span of 16 bases. This CDR3 is built from 15 residues. Looked up from germline, CDR1 is SGDLS and CDR2 is YYNGEE.

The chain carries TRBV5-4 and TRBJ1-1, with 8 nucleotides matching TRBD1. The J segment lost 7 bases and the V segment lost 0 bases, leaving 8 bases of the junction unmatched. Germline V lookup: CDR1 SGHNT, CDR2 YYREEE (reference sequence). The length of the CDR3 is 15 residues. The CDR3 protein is CASSLGTGPRLEAFF. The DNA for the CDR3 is TGTGCCAGCAGCTTGGGGACAGGGCCCCGACTTGAAGCTTTCTTT.

The CDR3 sequence is CASSHQGITGELFF. Here the CDR3 DNA reads TGTGCCAGCAGCCATCAGGGTATCACCGGGGAGCTGTTTTTT. J is TRBJ2-2 and V is TRBV14; possibly TRBD1 for D (5 bases). V shed 3 bases and J shed 4 bases, with 9 bases lying between them. The CDR3 consists of 14 residues. Germline-derived CDR1 and CDR2 are SGHDN and FVKESK.

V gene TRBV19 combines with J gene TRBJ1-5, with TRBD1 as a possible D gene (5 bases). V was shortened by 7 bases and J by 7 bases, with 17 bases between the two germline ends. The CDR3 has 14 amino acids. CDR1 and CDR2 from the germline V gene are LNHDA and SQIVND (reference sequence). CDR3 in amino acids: CASTLRGSGQPQHF. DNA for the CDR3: TGTGCCAGTACCCTGCGGGGATCAGGGCAGCCCCAGCATTTT.

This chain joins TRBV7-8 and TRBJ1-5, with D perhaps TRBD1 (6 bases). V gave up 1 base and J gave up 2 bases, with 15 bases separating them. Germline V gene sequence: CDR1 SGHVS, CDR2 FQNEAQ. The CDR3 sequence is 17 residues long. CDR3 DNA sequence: TGTGCCAGCAGCTTAGGTTATCAGGGGAAGGGCAATCAGCCCCAGCATTTT. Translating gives CASSLGYQGKGNQPQHF.

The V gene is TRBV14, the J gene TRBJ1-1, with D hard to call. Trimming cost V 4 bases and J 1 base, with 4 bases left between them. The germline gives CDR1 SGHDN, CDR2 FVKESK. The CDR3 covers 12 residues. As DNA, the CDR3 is TGTGCCAGCAGCCTCGAGAACACTGAAGCTTTCTTT. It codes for CASSLENTEAFF.

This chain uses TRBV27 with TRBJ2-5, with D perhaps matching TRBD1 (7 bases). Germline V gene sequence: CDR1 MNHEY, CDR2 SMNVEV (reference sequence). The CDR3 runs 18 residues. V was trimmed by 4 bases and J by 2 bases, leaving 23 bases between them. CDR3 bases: TGTGCCAGCAGTTCCCCCTCACGACAGGGAGGACGACAAGAGACCCAGTACTTC. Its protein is CASSSPSRQGGRQETQYF.

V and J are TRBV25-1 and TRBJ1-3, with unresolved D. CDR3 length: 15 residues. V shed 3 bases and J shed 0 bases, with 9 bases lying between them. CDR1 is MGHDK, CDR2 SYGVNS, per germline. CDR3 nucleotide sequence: TGTGCCAGCAGTGATCCCGGGCTCTCTGGAAACACCATATATTTT. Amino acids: CASSDPGLSGNTIYF.

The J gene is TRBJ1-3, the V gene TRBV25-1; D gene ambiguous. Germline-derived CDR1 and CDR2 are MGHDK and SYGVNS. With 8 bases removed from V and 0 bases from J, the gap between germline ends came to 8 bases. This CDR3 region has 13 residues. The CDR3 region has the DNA TGTGCCAGCCGAGGGAGCTCTGGAAACACCATATATTTT. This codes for CASRGSSGNTIYF.

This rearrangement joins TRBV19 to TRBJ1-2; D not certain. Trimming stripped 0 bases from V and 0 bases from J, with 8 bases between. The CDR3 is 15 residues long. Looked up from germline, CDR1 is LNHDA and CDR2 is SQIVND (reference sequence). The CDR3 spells CASSIDGSSNYGYTF. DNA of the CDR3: TGTGCCAGTAGTATAGACGGATCATCTAACTATGGCTACACCTTC. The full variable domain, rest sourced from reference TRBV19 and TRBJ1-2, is DGGITQSPKYLFRKEGQNVTLSCEQNLNHDAMYWYRQDPGQGLRLIYYSQIVNDFQKGDIAEGYSVSREKKESFPLTVTSAQKNPTAFYLCASSIDGSSNYGYTFGSGTRLTVV.

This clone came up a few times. Written as DNA, the CDR3 is TGTGCCAGCAGTGTTGGGCCGCAAGAGACCCAGTACTTC. It is translated as CASSVGPQETQYF. V gene TRBV6-4 combines with J gene TRBJ2-5; D is undetermined. CDR1 is MRHNA and CDR2 is SNTAGT in the germline V gene. The CDR3 has 13 amino acids. Trimming left V 4 bases short and J 2 bases short, with 8 bases between.

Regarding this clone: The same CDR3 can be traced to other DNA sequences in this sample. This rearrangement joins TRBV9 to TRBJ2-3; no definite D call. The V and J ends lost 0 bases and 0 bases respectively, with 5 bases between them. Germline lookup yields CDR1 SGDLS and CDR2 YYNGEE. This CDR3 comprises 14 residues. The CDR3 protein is CASSVAGSTDTQYF. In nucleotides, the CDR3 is TGTGCCAGCAGCGTAGCTGGGAGCACAGATACGCAGTATTTT. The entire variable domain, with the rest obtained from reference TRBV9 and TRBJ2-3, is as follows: DSGVTQTPKHLITATGQRVTLRCSPRSGDLSVYWYQQSLDQGLQFLIQYYNGEERAKGNILERFSAQQFPDLHSELNLSSLELGDSALYFCASSVAGSTDTQYFGPGTRLTVL.

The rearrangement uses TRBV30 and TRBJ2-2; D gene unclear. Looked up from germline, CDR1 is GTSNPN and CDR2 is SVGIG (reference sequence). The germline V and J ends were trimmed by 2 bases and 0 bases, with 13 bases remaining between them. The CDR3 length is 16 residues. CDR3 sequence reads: CAWSYGGFANTGELFF. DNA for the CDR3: TGTGCCTGGAGTTACGGTGGGTTCGCGAACACCGGGGAGCTGTTTTTT.

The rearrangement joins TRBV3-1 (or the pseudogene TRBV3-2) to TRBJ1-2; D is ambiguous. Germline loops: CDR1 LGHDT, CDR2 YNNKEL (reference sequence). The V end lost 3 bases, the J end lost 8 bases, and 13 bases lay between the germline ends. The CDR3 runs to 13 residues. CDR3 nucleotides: TGTGCCAGCAGCCAGTCGGTAGGGAAAGGCTACACCTTC. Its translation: CASSQSVGKGYTF.

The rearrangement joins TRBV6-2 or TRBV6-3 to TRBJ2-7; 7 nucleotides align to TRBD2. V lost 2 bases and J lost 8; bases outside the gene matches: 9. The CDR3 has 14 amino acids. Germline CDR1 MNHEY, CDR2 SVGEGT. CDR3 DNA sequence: TGTGCCAGCAGTTACCGGGACGGAGCGGGAAAGCAGTACTTC. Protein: CASSYRDGAGKQYF.

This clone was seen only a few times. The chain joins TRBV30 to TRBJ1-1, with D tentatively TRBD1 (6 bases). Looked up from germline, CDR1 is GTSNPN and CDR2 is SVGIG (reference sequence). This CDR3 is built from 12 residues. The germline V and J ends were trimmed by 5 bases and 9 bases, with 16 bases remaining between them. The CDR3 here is CAWVKQGRQAFF. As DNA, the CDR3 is TGTGCCTGGGTGAAACAGGGAAGACAAGCTTTCTTT.

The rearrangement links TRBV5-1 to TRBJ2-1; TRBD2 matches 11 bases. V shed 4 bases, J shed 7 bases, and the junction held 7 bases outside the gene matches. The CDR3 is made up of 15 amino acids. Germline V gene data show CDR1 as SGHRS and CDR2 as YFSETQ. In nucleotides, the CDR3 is TGCGCCAGCAGCACCTCTAGCGGGGGGTGGAATGAGCAGTTCTTC. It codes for CASSTSSGGWNEQFF.

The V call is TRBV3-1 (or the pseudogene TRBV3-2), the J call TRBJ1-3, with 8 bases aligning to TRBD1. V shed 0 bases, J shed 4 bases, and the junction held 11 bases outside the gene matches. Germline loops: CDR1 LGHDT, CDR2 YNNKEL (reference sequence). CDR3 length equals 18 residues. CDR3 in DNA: TGTGCCAGCAGCCAAGATAGGCCCGGGACAGGCTACGGAAACACCATATATTTT. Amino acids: CASSQDRPGTGYGNTIYF.

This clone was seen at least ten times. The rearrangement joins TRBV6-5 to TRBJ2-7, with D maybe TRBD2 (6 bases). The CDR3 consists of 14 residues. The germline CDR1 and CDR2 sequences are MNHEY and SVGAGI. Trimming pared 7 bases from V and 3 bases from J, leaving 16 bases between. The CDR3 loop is CASNRQHGGYEQYF. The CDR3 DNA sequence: TGTGCCAGCAACAGGCAGCACGGGGGCTACGAGCAGTACTTC.

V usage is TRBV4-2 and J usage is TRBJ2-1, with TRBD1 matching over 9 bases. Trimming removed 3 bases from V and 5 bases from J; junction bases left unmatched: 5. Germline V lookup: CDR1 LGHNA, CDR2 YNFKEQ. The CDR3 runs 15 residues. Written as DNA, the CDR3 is TGTGCCAGCAGCCAGCCGGGACAGGGAAACAATGAGCAGTTCTTC. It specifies CASSQPGQGNNEQFF.

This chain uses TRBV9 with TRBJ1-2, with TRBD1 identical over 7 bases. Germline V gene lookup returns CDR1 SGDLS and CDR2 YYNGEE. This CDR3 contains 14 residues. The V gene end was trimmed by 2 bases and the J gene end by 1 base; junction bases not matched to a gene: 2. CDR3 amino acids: CASSVRQGNYGYTF. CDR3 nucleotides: TGTGCCAGCAGCGTGAGACAGGGTAACTATGGCTACACCTTC.

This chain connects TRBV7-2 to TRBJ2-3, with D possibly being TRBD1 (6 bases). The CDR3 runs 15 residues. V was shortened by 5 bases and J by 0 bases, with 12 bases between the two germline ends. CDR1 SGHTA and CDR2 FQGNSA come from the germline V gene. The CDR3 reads CASSTRGTSTDTQYF. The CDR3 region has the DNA TGTGCCAGCAGCACTAGGGGGACAAGCACAGATACGCAGTATTTT.

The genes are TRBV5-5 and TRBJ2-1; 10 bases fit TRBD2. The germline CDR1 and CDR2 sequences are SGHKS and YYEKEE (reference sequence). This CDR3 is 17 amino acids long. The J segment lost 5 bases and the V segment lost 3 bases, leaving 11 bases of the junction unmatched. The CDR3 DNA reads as TGTGCCAGCAGCTCACAGCGGGGGGGACCTTCGAACAATGAGCAGTTCTTC. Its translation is CASSSQRGGPSNNEQFF.

The CDR3 DNA is TGCAGCGTTGACAGGGTAGACACCGGGGAGCTGTTTTTT. This sequence encodes CSVDRVDTGELFF. The rearrangement links TRBV29-1 to TRBJ2-2; D might be TRBD1 (5 bases). Germline V CDR1 and CDR2: SQVTM, ANQGSEA. The CDR3 runs to 13 residues. V shed 3 bases and J shed 3 bases, with 8 bases lying between them.

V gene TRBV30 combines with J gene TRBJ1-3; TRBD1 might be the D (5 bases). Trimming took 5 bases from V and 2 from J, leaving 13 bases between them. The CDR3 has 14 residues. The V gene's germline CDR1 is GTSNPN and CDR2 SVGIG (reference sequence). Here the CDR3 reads CAWHDGATGNTIYF. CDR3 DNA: TGTGCCTGGCACGATGGGGCTACTGGAAACACCATATATTTT.